The T cell receptor (beta chain) under discussion was sequenced for a study of blood T cell repertoires in COVID-19 (dated by TCRdb to about 2020). Context from the whole study: Samples from collaborators originated in the United States, Italy and Spain and spanned both the acute and convalescent phases of COVID-19. The sample metadata nearly always contained a de-identified subject ID, COVID-19 status, age in years and sex. Samples were obtained from the ongoing ImmuneRACE study (first 160 participants) and from 1,200 or so subjects provided by 6 global collaborators. The prospective study material was composed of cDNA or gDNA derived from T cells, B-cell-depleted T cells, or PBMCs. The repertoires were released in a freely available public database intended as a resource for research on the immune response to SARS-CoV-2. Where available, HLA class I and class II types were obtained from metadata supplied by the sample provider rather than from assay-based typing. Deeply sampled blood TCRbeta repertoires from subjects exposed to, actively infected with, or recovered from COVID-19 were included in the dataset.

The paper's findings and limits, for the study overall: How much clinical and demographic metadata was included differed by source and by participant, and the metadata was provided uncurated.

As to this clone: Its recognized antigen is unknown. No qualities accompany the bases; no much larger clone lies one base away.

The germline V gene gives CDR1 as MNHEY and CDR2 as SVGAGI. From V the trimming removes 6 bases and from J it removes 4 bases, while the gene matches leave 1 base of the junction unaccounted for. Inclusive of the bounding cysteine and phenylalanine, the CDR3 is 13 residues long. The kept DNA is CDR3 alone, 39 bases in frame from the first base. The immunoSEQ Assay, a bias-controlled multiplex PCR, was used to amplify TCRbeta CDR3 regions from genomic DNA. The authors' analysis ran thus. Within the assay, amplification of reference gene primers was used to estimate how many nucleated cells each sample contained. Sequence reads were collapsed and filtered to measure the absolute abundance of every unique TCRbeta CDR3 rearrangement. For each sample, productive Simpson clonality was calculated as the square root of Simpson's diversity index across productive rearrangements. As stored in TCRdb, this immuneACCESS dataset retains in-frame rearrangements with V and J assigned. A fraction of the clones does not appear; measured against another copy, unresolved V genes explain less than half of the discrepancy, and the remainder lacks a known reason. V and J calls and clone size are as listed in that table; D and trimming were resolved from the DNA. For this sample the table gives some 140,000 clones, of which 87% were detected only once. The top ten constitute about 2.5% of the sample.

Each collaborating institution followed its own protocols to collect whole blood in K2EDTA tubes. For TCRbeta analysis, collaborator samples were shipped as frozen whole blood, as isolated PBMCs, or as DNA extracted from either sample type. Sequencing input: peripheral blood. The receptor comes from a man aged 50 or older with active COVID-19. The chain employs TRBV6-5 and TRBJ1-3, with TRBD1 matching 9 junction bases. The CDR3 protein sequence reads: CASRGTGGNTIYF. In nucleotide form, the sequence is TGTGCCAGCAGGGGGACAGGGGGAAACACCATATATTTT.